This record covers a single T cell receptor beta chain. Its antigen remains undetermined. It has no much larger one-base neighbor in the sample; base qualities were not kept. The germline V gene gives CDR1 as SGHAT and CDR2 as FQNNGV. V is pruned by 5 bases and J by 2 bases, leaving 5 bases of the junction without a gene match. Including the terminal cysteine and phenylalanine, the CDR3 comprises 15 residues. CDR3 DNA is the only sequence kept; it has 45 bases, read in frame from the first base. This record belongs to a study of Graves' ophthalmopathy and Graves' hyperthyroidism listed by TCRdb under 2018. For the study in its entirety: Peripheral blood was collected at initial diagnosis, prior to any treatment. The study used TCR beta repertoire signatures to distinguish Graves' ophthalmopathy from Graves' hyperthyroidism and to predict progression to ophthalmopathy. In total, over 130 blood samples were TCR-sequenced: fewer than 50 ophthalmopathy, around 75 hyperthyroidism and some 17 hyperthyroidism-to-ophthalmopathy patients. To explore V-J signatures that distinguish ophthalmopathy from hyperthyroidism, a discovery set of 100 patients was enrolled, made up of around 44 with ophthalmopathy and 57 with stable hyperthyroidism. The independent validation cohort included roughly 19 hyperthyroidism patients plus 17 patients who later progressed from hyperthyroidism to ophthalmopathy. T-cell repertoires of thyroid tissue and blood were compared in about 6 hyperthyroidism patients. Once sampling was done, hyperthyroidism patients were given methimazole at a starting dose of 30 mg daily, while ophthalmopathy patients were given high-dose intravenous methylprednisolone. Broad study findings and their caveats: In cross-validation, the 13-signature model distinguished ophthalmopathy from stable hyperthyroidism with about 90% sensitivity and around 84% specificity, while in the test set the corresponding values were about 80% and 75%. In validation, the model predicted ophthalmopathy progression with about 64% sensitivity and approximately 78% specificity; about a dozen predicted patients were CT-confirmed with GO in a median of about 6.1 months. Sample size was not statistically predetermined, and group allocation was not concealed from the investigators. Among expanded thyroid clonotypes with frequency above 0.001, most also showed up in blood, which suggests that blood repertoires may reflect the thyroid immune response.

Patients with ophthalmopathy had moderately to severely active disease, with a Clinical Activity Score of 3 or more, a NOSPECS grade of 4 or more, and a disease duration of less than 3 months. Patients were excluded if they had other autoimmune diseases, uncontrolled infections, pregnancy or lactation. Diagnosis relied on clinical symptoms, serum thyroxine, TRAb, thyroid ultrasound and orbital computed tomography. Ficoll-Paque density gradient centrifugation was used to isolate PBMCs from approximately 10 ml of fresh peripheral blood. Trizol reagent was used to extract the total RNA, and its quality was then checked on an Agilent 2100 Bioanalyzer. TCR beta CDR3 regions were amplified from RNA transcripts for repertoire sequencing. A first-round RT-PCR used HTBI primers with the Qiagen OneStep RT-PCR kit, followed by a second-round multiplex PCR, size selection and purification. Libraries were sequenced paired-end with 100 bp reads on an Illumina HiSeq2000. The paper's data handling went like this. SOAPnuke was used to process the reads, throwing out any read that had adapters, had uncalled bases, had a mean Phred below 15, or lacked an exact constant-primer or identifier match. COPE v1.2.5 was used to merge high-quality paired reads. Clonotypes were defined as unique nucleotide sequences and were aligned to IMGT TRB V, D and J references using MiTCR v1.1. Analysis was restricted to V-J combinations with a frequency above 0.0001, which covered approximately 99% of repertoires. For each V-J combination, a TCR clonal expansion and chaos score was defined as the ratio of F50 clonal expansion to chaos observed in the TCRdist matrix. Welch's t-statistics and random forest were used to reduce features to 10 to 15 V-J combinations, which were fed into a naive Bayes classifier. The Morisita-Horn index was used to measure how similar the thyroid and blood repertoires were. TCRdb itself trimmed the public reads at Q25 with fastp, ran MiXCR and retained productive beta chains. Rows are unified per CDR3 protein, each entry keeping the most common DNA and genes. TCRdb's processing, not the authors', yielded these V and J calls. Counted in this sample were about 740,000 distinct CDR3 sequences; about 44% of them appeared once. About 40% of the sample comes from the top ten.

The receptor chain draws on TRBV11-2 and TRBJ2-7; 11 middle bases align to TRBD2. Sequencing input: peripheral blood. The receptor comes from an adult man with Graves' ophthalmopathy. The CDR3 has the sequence CASSVTSGGPYEQYF. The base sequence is TGTGCCAGCAGCGTTACTAGCGGGGGACCCTACGAGCAGTACTTC.